The rows below give T cell receptor beta chains drawn from one sample of a study of CD8 T cells in Susac syndrome. TCRdb ran MiXCR on the immunoSEQ multiplex PCR reads and lists one entry per CDR3 protein. The table includes under 200,000 distinct CDR3 sequences, 94% detected once. The sequencing sample was made of CD4+ T cells from PBMCs. These receptors were collected from a human donor with Susac syndrome. Both conserved end residues are part of each CDR3. The order of the fields is CDR3 protein, CDR3 DNA, clone size, D gene, V gene, J gene, CDR3 length. The D gene is left open where the match is weak. The size entry is marked missing in some rows and otherwise reads once, few, many or a size class.

CDR3: CASSSEAGGLGDTQYF; DNA: TGCGCCAGCAGCTCCGAAGCGGGGGGGCTGGGAGATACGCAGTATTTT; size: NA; D: TRBD2; V: TRBV5-1; J: TRBJ2-3; length: 16
CDR3: CASSKTSTDTQYF; DNA: TGCGCCAGCAGCAAGACTAGCACAGATACGCAGTATTTT; size: NA; D: NA; V: TRBV5-1; J: TRBJ2-3; length: 13
CDR3: CASSHPRSEQYF; DNA: TGTGCCAGCAGCCATCCCCGCTCCGAGCAGTACTTC; size: NA; D: NA; V: TRBV9; J: TRBJ2-7; length: 12
CDR3: CASSELTGGHNEQFF; DNA: TGTGCCAGCAGTGAATTGACGGGGGGGCACAATGAGCAGTTCTTC; size: NA; D: TRBD2; V: TRBV25-1; J: TRBJ2-1; length: 15
CDR3: CSAREAGLNTEAFF; DNA: TGCAGTGCTAGGGAGGCCGGGTTGAACACTGAAGCTTTCTTT; size: NA; D: NA; V: TRBV20-1; J: TRBJ1-1; length: 14
CDR3: CSVESSTDTQYF; DNA: TGCAGCGTTGAGTCCAGCACAGATACGCAGTATTTT; size: few; D: NA; V: TRBV29-1; J: TRBJ2-3; length: 12
CDR3: CASSHLGQNTEAFF; DNA: TGTGCCAGCAGCCATTTGGGGCAGAACACTGAAGCTTTCTTT; size: NA; D: NA; V: TRBV14; J: TRBJ1-1; length: 14
CDR3: CASSLISGSSYEQYF; DNA: TGTGCCAGCAGCTTGATCTCAGGGAGCTCCTACGAGCAGTACTTC; size: NA; D: NA; V: TRBV11-2; J: TRBJ2-7; length: 15
CDR3: CASTVSPQETQYF; DNA: TGCGCCAGCACAGTCTCCCCGCAAGAGACCCAGTACTTC; size: NA; D: NA; V: TRBV5-1; J: TRBJ2-5; length: 13
CDR3: CSVDDGGWETQYF; DNA: TGCAGCGTCGACGATGGGGGTTGGGAGACCCAGTACTTC; size: NA; D: NA; V: TRBV29-1; J: TRBJ2-5; length: 13
CDR3: CASSHGGQGRATEAFF; DNA: TGTGCCAGCAGCCATGGTGGTCAGGGGAGGGCCACTGAAGCTTTCTTT; size: NA; D: NA; V: TRBV3-1; J: TRBJ1-1; length: 16
CDR3: CASSALDGTSLFF; DNA: TGTGCCAGCAGCGCCCTAGACGGGACTAGCTTGTTCTTC; size: NA; D: TRBD2; V: TRBV9; J: TRBJ2-1; length: 13
CDR3: CSAEGQTNYGYTF; DNA: TGCAGTGCTGAGGGACAGACTAACTATGGCTACACCTTC; size: NA; D: TRBD1; V: TRBV20-1; J: TRBJ1-2; length: 13
CDR3: CASSQGGGTSADTQYF; DNA: TGCGCCAGCAGCCAAGGCGGGGGGACGTCGGCAGATACGCAGTATTTT; size: once; D: TRBD2; V: TRBV4-1; J: TRBJ2-3; length: 16
CDR3: CASSFWSGQQETQYF; DNA: TGTGCCAGCAGTTTTTGGTCGGGACAGCAAGAGACCCAGTACTTC; size: NA; D: TRBD1; V: TRBV12-3/TRBV12-4; J: TRBJ2-5; length: 15
CDR3: CASSYALGGDTDTQYF; DNA: TGTGCCAGCAGTTACGCGCTGGGGGGGGACACAGATACGCAGTATTTT; size: NA; D: TRBD2; V: TRBV6-5; J: TRBJ2-3; length: 16
CDR3: CSAPDPAGKNSPLHF; DNA: TGCAGTGCGCCCGACCCCGCAGGGAAGAATTCACCCCTCCACTTT; size: NA; D: NA; V: TRBV20-1; J: TRBJ1-6; length: 15
CDR3: CASSHSFDGTYEQYF; DNA: TGTGCCAGCAGTCACTCCTTCGACGGAACCTACGAGCAGTACTTC; size: NA; D: NA; V: TRBV3-1; J: TRBJ2-7; length: 15
CDR3: CASSLGLGPYNEQFF; DNA: TGTGCCAGCAGCTTAGGACTAGGACCCTACAATGAGCAGTTCTTC; size: NA; D: NA; V: TRBV11-3; J: TRBJ2-1; length: 15
CDR3: CASSLTLANYGYTF; DNA: TGTGCCAGCAGCTTAACGTTGGCTAACTATGGCTACACCTTC; size: NA; D: NA; V: TRBV7-9; J: TRBJ1-2; length: 14
CDR3: CASSQDTPSGDSYEQYF; DNA: TGTGCCAGCAGCCAAGATACCCCTAGCGGGGACTCCTACGAGCAGTACTTC; size: NA; D: TRBD2; V: TRBV4-2; J: TRBJ2-7; length: 17